Shown below are 4 T cell receptor beta chains from a single sample sequenced in a study of control samples from healthy donors and cancer patients. This table comes from immunoSEQ multiplex PCR, and its TCRdb copy is limited to in-frame clones, with some not included. The sample has around 120,000 clones; approximately 89% are singletons. The source material was blood. Receptors originate from a woman younger than 30 in good health.

V usage is TRBV4-2 and J usage is TRBJ2-3; 8 nucleotides match TRBD2. Looked up from germline, CDR1 is LGHNA and CDR2 is YNFKEQ. V was pared by 1 base and J by 6 bases, with 15 bases of the junction left unmatched. This CDR3 has 18 residues. The CDR3 protein is CASSQGTRSSGSSDTQYF. The DNA for the CDR3 is TGTGCCAGCAGCCAAGGCACTCGATCGAGCGGGAGTAGTGATACGCAGTATTTT.

V is TRBV3-1 (or the pseudogene TRBV3-2) and J is TRBJ1-2; TRBD1 might be the D (6 bases). The CDR3 is made up of 16 amino acids. CDR1 and CDR2 from the germline V gene are LGHDT and YNNKEL (reference sequence). V lost 0 bases, J lost 3 bases, and 14 bases lay in between. The CDR3, as DNA: TGTGCCAGCAGCCAAGACCCGGGGGGGCGCGACTATGGCTACACCTTC. This sequence encodes CASSQDPGGRDYGYTF.

V gene TRBV30 combines with J gene TRBJ2-1; the D is unclear. Trimming shortened V by 0 bases and J by 3 bases, and 6 bases separated the two germline ends. This CDR3 has 13 amino acids. Germline CDR1 reads GTSNPN; CDR2 reads SVGIG (reference sequence). CDR3 protein: CAWSVWGYNEQFF. CDR3 DNA sequence: TGTGCCTGGAGTGTCTGGGGCTACAATGAGCAGTTCTTC.

J is TRBJ2-2 and V is TRBV2; 9 nucleotides align to TRBD2. Per germline, CDR1 SNHLY and CDR2 FYNNEI. This CDR3 region has 17 residues. Trimming removed 6 bases from V and 0 bases from J; junction bases left unmatched: 8. The CDR3 sequence is CASSSPRLAANTGELFF. CDR3 bases: TGTGCCAGCAGCTCTCCCCGACTAGCGGCGAACACCGGGGAGCTGTTTTTT.